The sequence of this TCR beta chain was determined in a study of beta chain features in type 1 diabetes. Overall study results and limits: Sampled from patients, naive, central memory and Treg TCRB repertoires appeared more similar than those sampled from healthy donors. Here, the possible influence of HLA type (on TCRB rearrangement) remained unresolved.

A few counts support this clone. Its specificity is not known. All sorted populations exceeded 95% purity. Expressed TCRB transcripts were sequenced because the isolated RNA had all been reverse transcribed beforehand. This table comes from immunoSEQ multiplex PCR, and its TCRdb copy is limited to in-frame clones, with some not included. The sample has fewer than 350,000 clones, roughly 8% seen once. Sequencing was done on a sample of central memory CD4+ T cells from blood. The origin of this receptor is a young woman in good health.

CDR3 loop: CASSLETASYTF. CDR3 bases: TGTGCCAGCAGCCTAGAGACAGCGAGCTACACCTTC. This chain links TRBV7-9 with TRBJ1-2, with a weak D call TRBD1 (5 bases). Per germline, CDR1 SEHNR and CDR2 FQNEAQ (reference sequence). The CDR3 is 12 residues long. Trimming removed 5 bases from V and 9 bases from J, with 13 bases in between.